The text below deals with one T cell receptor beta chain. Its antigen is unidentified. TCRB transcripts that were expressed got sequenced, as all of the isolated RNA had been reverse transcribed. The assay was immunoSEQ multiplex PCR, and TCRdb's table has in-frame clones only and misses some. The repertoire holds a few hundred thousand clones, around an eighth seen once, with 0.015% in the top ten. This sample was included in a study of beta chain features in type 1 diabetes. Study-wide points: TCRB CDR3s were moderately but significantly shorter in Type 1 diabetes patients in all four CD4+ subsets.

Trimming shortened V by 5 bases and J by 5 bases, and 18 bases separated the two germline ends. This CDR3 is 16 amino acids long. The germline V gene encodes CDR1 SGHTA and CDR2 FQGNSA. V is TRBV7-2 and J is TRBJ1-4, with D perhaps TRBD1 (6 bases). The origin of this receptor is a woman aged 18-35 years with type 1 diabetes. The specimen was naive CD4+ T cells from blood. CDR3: CASSEGGTHENEKLFF. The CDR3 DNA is TGTGCCAGCAGCGAGGGGGGGACCCACGAAAATGAAAAACTGTTTTTT.